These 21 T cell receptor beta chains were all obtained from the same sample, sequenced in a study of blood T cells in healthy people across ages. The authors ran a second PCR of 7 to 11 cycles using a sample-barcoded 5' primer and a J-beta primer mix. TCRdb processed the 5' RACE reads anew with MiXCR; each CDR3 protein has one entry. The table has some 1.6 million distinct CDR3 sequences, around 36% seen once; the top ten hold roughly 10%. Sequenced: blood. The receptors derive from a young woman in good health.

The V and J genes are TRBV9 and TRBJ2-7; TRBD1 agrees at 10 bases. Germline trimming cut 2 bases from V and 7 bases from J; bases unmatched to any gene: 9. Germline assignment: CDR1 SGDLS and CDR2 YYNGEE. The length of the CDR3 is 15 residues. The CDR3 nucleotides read TGTGCCAGCAGCGTGAATGGGACAGGGGCCCTGGAGCAGTACTTC. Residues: CASSVNGTGALEQYF. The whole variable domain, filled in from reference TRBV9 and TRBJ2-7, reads DSGVTQTPKHLITATGQRVTLRCSPRSGDLSVYWYQQSLDQGLQFLIQYYNGEERAKGNILERFSAQQFPDLHSELNLSSLELGDSALYFCASSVNGTGALEQYFGPGTRLTVT.

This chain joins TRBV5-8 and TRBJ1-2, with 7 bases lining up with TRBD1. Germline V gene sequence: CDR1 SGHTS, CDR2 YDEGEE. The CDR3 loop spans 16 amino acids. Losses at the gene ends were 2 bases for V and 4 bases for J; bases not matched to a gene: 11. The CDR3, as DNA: TGTGCCAGCAGCTTCCGGGACAGAAGGGTTGGCTATGGCTACACCTTC. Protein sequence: CASSFRDRRVGYGYTF.

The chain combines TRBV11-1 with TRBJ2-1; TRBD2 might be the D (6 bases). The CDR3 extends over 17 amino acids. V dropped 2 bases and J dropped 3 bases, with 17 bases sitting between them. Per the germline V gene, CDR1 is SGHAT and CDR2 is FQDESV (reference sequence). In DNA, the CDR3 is TGTGCCAGCAGCTTATATCTGACGGGAGCTAACTACAATGAGCAGTTCTTC. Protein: CASSLYLTGANYNEQFF.

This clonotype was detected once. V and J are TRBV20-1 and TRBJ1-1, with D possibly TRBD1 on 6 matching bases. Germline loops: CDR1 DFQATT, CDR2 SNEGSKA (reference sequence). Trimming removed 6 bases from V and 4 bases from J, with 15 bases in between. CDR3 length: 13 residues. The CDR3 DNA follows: TGCAGTGCGATTCCACAGGGATCCACTGAAGCTTTCTTT. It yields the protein CSAIPQGSTEAFF.

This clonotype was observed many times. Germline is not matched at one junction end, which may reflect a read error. For the CDR3, the DNA is TGTGCCAGCAGCCAAGACAGGGACACTGAAGCTTTCTTT. It specifies CASSQDRDTEAFF. The chain combines TRBV4-1 with TRBJ1-1; TRBD1 matches at 7 bases. Germline CDR1 and CDR2: MGHRA and YSYEKL. This CDR3 has 13 residues.

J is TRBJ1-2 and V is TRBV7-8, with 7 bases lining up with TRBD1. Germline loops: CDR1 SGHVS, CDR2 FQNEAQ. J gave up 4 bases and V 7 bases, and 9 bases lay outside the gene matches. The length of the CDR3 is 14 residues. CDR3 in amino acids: CASTRDSERYGYTF. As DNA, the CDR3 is TGTGCCAGCACCCGGGACAGCGAACGCTATGGCTACACCTTC.

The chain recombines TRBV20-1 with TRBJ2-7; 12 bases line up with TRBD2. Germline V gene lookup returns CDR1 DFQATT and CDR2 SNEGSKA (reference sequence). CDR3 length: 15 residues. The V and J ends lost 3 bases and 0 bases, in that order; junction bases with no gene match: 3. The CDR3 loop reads CSASALAGGSYEQYF. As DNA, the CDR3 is TGCAGTGCTAGTGCACTAGCGGGGGGCTCCTACGAGCAGTACTTC.

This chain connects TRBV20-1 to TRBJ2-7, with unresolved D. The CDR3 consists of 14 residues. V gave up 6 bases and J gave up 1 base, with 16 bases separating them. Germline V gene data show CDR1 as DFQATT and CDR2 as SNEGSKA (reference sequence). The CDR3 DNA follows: TGCAGTGCAAACCCGGTGGGCTCGTCCTACGAGCAGTACTTC. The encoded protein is CSANPVGSSYEQYF.

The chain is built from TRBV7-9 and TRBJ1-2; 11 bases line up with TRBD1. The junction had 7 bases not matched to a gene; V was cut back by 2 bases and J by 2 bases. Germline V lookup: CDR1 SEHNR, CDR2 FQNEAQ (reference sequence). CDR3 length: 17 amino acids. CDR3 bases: TGTGCCAGCAGCTTACCGGACAGGGGGCTGTTAAACTATGGCTACACCTTC. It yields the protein CASSLPDRGLLNYGYTF.

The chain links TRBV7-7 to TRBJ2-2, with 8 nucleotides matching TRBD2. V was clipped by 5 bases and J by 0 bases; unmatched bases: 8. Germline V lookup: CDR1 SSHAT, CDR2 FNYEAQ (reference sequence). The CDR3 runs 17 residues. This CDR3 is CASSRTSGGANTGELFF. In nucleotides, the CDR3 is TGTGCCAGCAGCCGTACCAGCGGGGGAGCGAACACCGGGGAGCTGTTTTTT.

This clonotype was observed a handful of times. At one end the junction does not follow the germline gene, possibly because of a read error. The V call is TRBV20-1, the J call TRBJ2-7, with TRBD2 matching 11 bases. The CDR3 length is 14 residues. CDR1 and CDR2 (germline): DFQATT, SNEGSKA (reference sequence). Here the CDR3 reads CGATGTSGLYEQYF. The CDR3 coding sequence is TGCGGTGCTACCGGGACTAGCGGCCTATACGAGCAGTACTTC.

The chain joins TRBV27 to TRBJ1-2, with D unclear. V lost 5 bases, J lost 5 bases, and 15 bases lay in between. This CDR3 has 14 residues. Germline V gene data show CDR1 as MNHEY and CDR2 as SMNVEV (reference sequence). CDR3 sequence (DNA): TGTGCCAGCAGTCCTAAGGTGGCAGGATATGGCTACACCTTC. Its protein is CASSPKVAGYGYTF.

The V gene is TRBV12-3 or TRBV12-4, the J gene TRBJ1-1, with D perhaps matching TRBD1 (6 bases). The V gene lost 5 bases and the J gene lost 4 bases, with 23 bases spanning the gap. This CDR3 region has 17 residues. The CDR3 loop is CASSPPRGGARATEAFF. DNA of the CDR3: TGTGCCAGCAGTCCCCCCCGGGGGGGGGCCAGGGCCACTGAAGCTTTCTTT.

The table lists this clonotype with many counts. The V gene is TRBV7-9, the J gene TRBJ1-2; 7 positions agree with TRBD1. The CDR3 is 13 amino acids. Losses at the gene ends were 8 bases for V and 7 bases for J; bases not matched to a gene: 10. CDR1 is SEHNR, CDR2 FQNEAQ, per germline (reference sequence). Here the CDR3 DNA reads TGTGCCAGCCGCACAGGGGCGGGCGTTGGCTACACCTTC. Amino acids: CASRTGAGVGYTF.

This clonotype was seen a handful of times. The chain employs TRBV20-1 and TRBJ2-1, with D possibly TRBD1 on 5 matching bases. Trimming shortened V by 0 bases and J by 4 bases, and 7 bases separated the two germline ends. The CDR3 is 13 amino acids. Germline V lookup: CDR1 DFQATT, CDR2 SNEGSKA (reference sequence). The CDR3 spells CSARDQGYNEQFF. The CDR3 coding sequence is TGCAGTGCTAGAGACCAGGGTTACAATGAGCAGTTCTTC.

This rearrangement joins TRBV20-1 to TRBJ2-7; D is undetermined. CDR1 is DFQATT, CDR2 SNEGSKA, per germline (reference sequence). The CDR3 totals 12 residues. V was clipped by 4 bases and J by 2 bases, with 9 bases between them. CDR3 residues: CSANPATYEQYF. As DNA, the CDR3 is TGCAGTGCTAATCCAGCTACCTACGAGCAGTACTTC.

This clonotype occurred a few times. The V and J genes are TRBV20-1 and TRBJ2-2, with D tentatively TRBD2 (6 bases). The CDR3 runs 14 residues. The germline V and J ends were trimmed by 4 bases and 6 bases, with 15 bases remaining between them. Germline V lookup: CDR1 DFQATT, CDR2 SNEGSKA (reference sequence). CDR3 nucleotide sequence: TGCAGTGCTACCGCCGGGGGTGCGTCCGGGGAGCTGTTTTTT. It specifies CSATAGGASGELFF.

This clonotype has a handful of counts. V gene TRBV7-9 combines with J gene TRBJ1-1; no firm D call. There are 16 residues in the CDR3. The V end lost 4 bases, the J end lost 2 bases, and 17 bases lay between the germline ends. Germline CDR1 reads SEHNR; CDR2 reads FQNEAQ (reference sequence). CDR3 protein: CASSSPLSVLNTEAFF. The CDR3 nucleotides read TGTGCCAGCAGCTCCCCTCTGTCCGTTCTCAACACTGAAGCTTTCTTT.

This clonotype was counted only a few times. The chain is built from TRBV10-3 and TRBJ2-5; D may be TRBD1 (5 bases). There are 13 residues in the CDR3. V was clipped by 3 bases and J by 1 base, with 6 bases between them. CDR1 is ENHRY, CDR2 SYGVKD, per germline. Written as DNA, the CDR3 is TGTGCCATCAGTGACAGGGTCCAAGAGACCCAGTACTTC. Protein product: CAISDRVQETQYF.

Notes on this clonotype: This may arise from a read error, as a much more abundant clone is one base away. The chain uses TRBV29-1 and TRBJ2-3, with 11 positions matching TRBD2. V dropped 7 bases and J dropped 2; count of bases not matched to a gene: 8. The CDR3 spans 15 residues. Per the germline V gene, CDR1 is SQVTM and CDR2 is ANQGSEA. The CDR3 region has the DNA TGCAGCGACGAAGCGACTAGCGGGGCCACAGATACGCAGTATTTT. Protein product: CSDEATSGATDTQYF.

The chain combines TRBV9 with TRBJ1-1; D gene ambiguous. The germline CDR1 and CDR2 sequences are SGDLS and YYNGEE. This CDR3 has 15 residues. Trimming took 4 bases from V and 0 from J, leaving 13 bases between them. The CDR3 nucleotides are TGTGCCAGCAGCCCGTCCCGGGTGATGAACACTGAAGCTTTCTTT. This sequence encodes CASSPSRVMNTEAFF.